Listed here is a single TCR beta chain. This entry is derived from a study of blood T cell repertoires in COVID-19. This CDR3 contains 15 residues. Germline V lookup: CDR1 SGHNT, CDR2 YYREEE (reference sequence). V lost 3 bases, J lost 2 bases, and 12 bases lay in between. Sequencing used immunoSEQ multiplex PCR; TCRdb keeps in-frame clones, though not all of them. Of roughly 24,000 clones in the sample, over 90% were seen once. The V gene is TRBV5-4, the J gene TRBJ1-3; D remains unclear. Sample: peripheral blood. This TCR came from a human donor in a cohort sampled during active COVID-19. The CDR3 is CASSSWNAAGNTIYF. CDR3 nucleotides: TGTGCCAGCAGCTCCTGGAATGCGGCTGGAAACACCATATATTTT.